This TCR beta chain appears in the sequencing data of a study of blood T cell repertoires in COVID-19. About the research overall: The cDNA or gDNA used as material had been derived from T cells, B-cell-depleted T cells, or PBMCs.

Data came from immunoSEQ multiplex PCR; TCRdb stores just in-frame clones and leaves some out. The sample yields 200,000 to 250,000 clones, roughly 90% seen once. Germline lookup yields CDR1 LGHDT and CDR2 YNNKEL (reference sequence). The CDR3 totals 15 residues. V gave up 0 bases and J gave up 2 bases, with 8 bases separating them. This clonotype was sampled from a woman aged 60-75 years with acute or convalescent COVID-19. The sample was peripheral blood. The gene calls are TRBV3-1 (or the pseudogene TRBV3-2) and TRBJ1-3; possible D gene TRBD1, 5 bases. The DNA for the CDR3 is TGTGCCAGCAGCCAAGACGTCAGGGCTGGAAACACCATATATTTT. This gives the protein CASSQDVRAGNTIYF.